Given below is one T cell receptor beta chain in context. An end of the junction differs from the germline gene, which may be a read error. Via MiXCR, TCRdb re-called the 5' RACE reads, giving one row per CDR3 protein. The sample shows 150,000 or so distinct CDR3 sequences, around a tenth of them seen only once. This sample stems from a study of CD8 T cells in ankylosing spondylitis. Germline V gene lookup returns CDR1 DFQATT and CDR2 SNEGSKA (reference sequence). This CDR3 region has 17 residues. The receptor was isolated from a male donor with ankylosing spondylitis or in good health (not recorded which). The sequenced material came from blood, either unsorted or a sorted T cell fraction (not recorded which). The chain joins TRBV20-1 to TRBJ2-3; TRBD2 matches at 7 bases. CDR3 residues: CSARDPASGQSTDTQYF. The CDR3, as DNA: TGTAGTGCTAGAGATCCTGCTAGCGGCCAAAGCACAGATACGCAGTATTTT.